The sequence of this TCR beta chain was determined in a study of vaccination and CD4 T cells after COVID-19. This clonotype was detected a few times. The antigen remains unidentified. Germline V gene data show CDR1 as MNHEY and CDR2 as SMNVEV (reference sequence). Deletions cut 2 bases from V and 7 bases from J, with 15 bases between. This CDR3 comprises 16 residues. Sequencing of the DNA from cultured CD4+ T cells was carried out with the Oncomine TCR Beta short-read assay. One entry per CDR3 protein, called by TCRdb with MiXCR from the PCR reads. The top ten clones hold 30% to 35% of a sample with around 15,000 distinct CDR3 sequences, approximately 50% of them seen once. Treatment specified: roughly ten-day PBMC culture with coronavirus spike peptide pools or control peptides (ViraFEST assay).

This chain connects TRBV27 to TRBJ1-6, with D possibly matching TRBD1 (6 bases). The sample was cultured CD4+ T cells from blood, taken after SARS-CoV-2 vaccination. The receptor was derived from a human donor with COVID-19. The DNA for the CDR3 is TGTGCCAGCAGTTTACCGACAGGCGGAGGCAATTCACCCCTCCACTTT. Residues: CASSLPTGGGNSPLHF.